Ten or more counts support the clone carrying this T cell receptor (beta chain). Germline CDR1 is GTSNPN and CDR2 is SVGIG (reference sequence). This CDR3 spans 12 amino acids. V lost 4 bases to trimming and J lost 5 bases, with 9 bases between them. This sample stems from a study of regulatory T cells in long-lasting Graves disease. Relying on iRepertoire HTBI primers and Arm-PCR of CDR3 regions, the team built TCR beta libraries. One entry per CDR3 protein results from TCRdb running MiXCR on the multiplex PCR reads. The profile shows under 700,000 distinct CDR3 sequences, about 15% of them singletons. Time point specified: newly diagnosed GD, antithyroid drugs for less than 3 months. Making the TCR library involved RNA that had been extracted from PBMCs. In addition, the sample was reused for a study of T cells in Graves' hyperthyroidism and ophthalmopathy.

This receptor was identified in a woman in her forties or fifties with Graves disease. The chain uses TRBV30 and TRBJ2-1; D is unclear. The material sequenced was peripheral blood mononuclear cells (PBMCs), taken at new diagnosis, from a patient treated with antithyroid drugs. The chain's CDR3 is CAWTGRNNEQFF. The CDR3 region has the DNA TGTGCCTGGACGGGCAGGAACAATGAGCAGTTCTTC.